Listed below are T cell receptor beta chains from one sample, sequenced in a study of shared clonotypes between healthy human individuals. The method was immunoSEQ multiplex PCR; TCRdb's version includes in-frame clones alone and lacks a portion of them. The repertoire holds about 1.9 million clones, with 93% as singletons. The sequenced material came from naive CD8+ T cells from PBMCs. The receptor source for this set is a man between 18 and 29 years old in good health. Some clones in this sample may be carry-over from other donors' samples. Each CDR3 is given with its conserved first and last residue. D genes are given only for firm matches. For some rows the clone size is stated as once, few or many, or as a class when expanded; others skip it.

J gene: TRBJ1-2; CDR3 length: 14; clone size: NA; V gene: TRBV19; D gene: NA; CDR3 DNA: TGTGCCAGTAACCGGGCGGGAGAGCTCTATGGCTACACCTTC; CDR3 protein: CASNRAGELYGYTF
J gene: TRBJ2-7; CDR3 length: 14; clone size: NA; V gene: TRBV14; D gene: NA; CDR3 DNA: TGTGCCAGCAGCCCTGTGGGGCGATACTACGAGCAGTACTTC; CDR3 protein: CASSPVGRYYEQYF
J gene: TRBJ2-5; CDR3 length: 14; clone size: NA; V gene: TRBV19; D gene: TRBD2; CDR3 DNA: TGTGCCAGTAGTATCTCATGGGGGGGAGGTCCCCAGTACTTC; CDR3 protein: CASSISWGGGPQYF
J gene: TRBJ1-1; CDR3 length: 16; clone size: NA; V gene: TRBV5-6; D gene: TRBD1; CDR3 DNA: TGTGCCAGCAGCCCAACAGGGGGCCTTCTGGACACTGAAGCTTTCTTT; CDR3 protein: CASSPTGGLLDTEAFF
J gene: TRBJ1-2; CDR3 length: 14; clone size: few; V gene: TRBV25-1; D gene: NA; CDR3 DNA: TGTGCCAGCAGTGGGGCAGGATCGAACTATGGCTACACCTTC; CDR3 protein: CASSGAGSNYGYTF
J gene: TRBJ1-1; CDR3 length: 13; clone size: NA; V gene: TRBV13; D gene: TRBD1; CDR3 DNA: TGTGCCAGCAGCCCCGGGACAGCCGTTGAAGCTTTCTTT; CDR3 protein: CASSPGTAVEAFF
J gene: TRBJ1-1; CDR3 length: 15; clone size: few; V gene: TRBV25-1; D gene: NA; CDR3 DNA: TGTGCCAGCAGTGCGATGACAGAGATGAACACTGAAGCTTTCTTT; CDR3 protein: CASSAMTEMNTEAFF
J gene: TRBJ2-1; CDR3 length: 18; clone size: NA; V gene: TRBV7-9; D gene: TRBD2; CDR3 DNA: TGTGCCAGCAGCTTTGGAAAGCTAGCGGGAGGGACTGACAATGAGCAGTTCTTC; CDR3 protein: CASSFGKLAGGTDNEQFF
J gene: TRBJ1-5; CDR3 length: 14; clone size: few; V gene: TRBV9; D gene: TRBD1; CDR3 DNA: TGTGCCAGCAGCGCGGGGGGACAGCCGGTGGCCCAGCATTTT; CDR3 protein: CASSAGGQPVAQHF
J gene: TRBJ2-3; CDR3 length: 17; clone size: NA; V gene: TRBV7-9; D gene: TRBD2; CDR3 DNA: TGTGCCAGCAGACCGGGACTAGCGGGAGACGGCACAGATACGCAGTATTTT; CDR3 protein: CASRPGLAGDGTDTQYF
J gene: TRBJ1-5; CDR3 length: 15; clone size: once; V gene: TRBV2; D gene: TRBD1; CDR3 DNA: TGTGCCAGCAGTTGGGGGACAGGGGGCAATCAGCCCCAGCATTTT; CDR3 protein: CASSWGTGGNQPQHF
J gene: TRBJ2-7; CDR3 length: 15; clone size: NA; V gene: TRBV9; D gene: TRBD2; CDR3 DNA: TGTGCCAGCAGCGGGGGAGGGACGGCCGTTGGGGAGCAGTACTTC; CDR3 protein: CASSGGGTAVGEQYF
J gene: TRBJ1-2; CDR3 length: 14; clone size: NA; V gene: TRBV4-2; D gene: NA; CDR3 DNA: TGTGCCAGCAGCCAAGGAGGGGGGAACTATGGCTACACCTTC; CDR3 protein: CASSQGGGNYGYTF
J gene: TRBJ2-7; CDR3 length: 13; clone size: NA; V gene: TRBV5-6; D gene: TRBD2; CDR3 DNA: TGTGCCAGCAGCTGGGGAGGGTTCTACGAGCAGTACTTC; CDR3 protein: CASSWGGFYEQYF
J gene: TRBJ2-5; CDR3 length: 13; clone size: NA; V gene: TRBV7-9; D gene: NA; CDR3 DNA: TGTGCCACCGGGAGTCTCCCACAAGAGACCCAGTACTTC; CDR3 protein: CATGSLPQETQYF
J gene: TRBJ1-5; CDR3 length: 12; clone size: NA; V gene: TRBV23-1; D gene: NA; CDR3 DNA: TGCGCCAGCAGTCAAGGACCCCCCGCCCAGCATTTT; CDR3 protein: CASSQGPPAQHF
J gene: TRBJ2-7; CDR3 length: 13; clone size: NA; V gene: TRBV10-2; D gene: TRBD1; CDR3 DNA: TGCGCCAGCAGTGTCGGGACAGGCTACGAGCAGTACTTC; CDR3 protein: CASSVGTGYEQYF
J gene: TRBJ2-3; CDR3 length: 17; clone size: NA; V gene: TRBV2; D gene: TRBD2; CDR3 DNA: TGTGCCAGCAGTGAAGGCTTTCTAGCGGGAGGAAGAGATACGCAGTATTTT; CDR3 protein: CASSEGFLAGGRDTQYF
J gene: TRBJ1-2; CDR3 length: 14; clone size: NA; V gene: TRBV27; D gene: NA; CDR3 DNA: TGTGCCAGCAGTTTCATCGGGACTGTCTATGGCTACACCTTC; CDR3 protein: CASSFIGTVYGYTF
J gene: TRBJ2-7; CDR3 length: 14; clone size: NA; V gene: TRBV16; D gene: TRBD1; CDR3 DNA: TGTGCTAGCAGCCAATCCGGCAGGGGGTTCGAGCAGTACTTC; CDR3 protein: CASSQSGRGFEQYF
J gene: TRBJ2-2; CDR3 length: 20; clone size: NA; V gene: TRBV28; D gene: NA; CDR3 DNA: TGTGCCAGCAGTTCCCCTCTAGCCGACAGGCGTACCCGGGGACCCGGGGAGCTGTTTTTT; CDR3 protein: CASSSPLADRRTRGPGELFF
J gene: TRBJ1-3; CDR3 length: 12; clone size: NA; V gene: TRBV29-1; D gene: NA; CDR3 DNA: TGCAGCGGGGGGGGCTCTGGAAACACCATATATTTT; CDR3 protein: CSGGGSGNTIYF
J gene: TRBJ1-5; CDR3 length: 15; clone size: once; V gene: TRBV27; D gene: NA; CDR3 DNA: TGTGCCAGCAGTTTATCGGATCAGGGGACTCAGCCCCAGCATTTT; CDR3 protein: CASSLSDQGTQPQHF
J gene: TRBJ2-7; CDR3 length: 15; clone size: NA; V gene: TRBV7-9; D gene: TRBD2; CDR3 DNA: TGTGCCAGCAGCTCGGGACTAGCGGGAGCGGTCGAGCAGTACTTC; CDR3 protein: CASSSGLAGAVEQYF
J gene: TRBJ2-1; CDR3 length: 15; clone size: NA; V gene: TRBV19; D gene: NA; CDR3 DNA: TGTGCCAGTAGTATAGTTGGGGTCTCCTACAATGAGCAGTTCTTC; CDR3 protein: CASSIVGVSYNEQFF
J gene: TRBJ2-7; CDR3 length: 15; clone size: NA; V gene: TRBV5-1; D gene: NA; CDR3 DNA: TGCGCCAGCAGCTTGGAATCAGGTAGAACCTACGAGCAGTACTTC; CDR3 protein: CASSLESGRTYEQYF
J gene: TRBJ1-1; CDR3 length: 13; clone size: NA; V gene: TRBV2; D gene: NA; CDR3 DNA: TGTGCCAGCAGTGGCCGGGACAAAGACGAAGCTTTCTTT; CDR3 protein: CASSGRDKDEAFF
J gene: TRBJ1-1; CDR3 length: 14; clone size: NA; V gene: TRBV7-9; D gene: NA; CDR3 DNA: TGTGCCAGCAGCTTTCGGGAGGGGGGCACTGAAGCTTTCTTT; CDR3 protein: CASSFREGGTEAFF
J gene: TRBJ1-3; CDR3 length: 16; clone size: NA; V gene: TRBV9; D gene: NA; CDR3 DNA: TGTGCCAGCAGTTCAGATGGGGGCAGCTCTGGAAACACCATATATTTT; CDR3 protein: CASSSDGGSSGNTIYF
J gene: TRBJ2-3; CDR3 length: 13; clone size: NA; V gene: TRBV14; D gene: NA; CDR3 DNA: TGTGCCAGCAGCCAGTCGAGGACAGATACGCAGTATTTT; CDR3 protein: CASSQSRTDTQYF